This T cell receptor beta chain derives from a study of spatial heterogeneity in lung cancer. Turning to the study itself: A total of approximately 70 untreated early-stage non-small cell lung cancer patients served as donors.

Study findings and constraints: The appearance of ubiquitous expanded tumor TCRs in blood was greater at resection than follow-up.

TCRdb called the 5' RACE reads again in MiXCR, with one record for every CDR3 protein. The table lists around 110,000 distinct CDR3 sequences, approximately 12% of them singletons. Time point meaning: blood at routine non-recurrence follow-up after resection. Unsorted whole RNA from tumor, nontumor lung or frozen PBMC underwent sequencing. This clonotype has just a few counts. Its specificity is not known. Trimming removed 0 bases from V and 0 bases from J; junction bases left unmatched: 2. The CDR3 consists of 15 residues. CDR1 SGDLS and CDR2 YYNGEE come from the germline V gene. This sequence originates from a male donor with early-stage non-small cell lung cancer. This specimen was PBMCs, taken at follow-up. The chain employs TRBV9 and TRBJ2-7, with 8 bases identical to TRBD1. CDR3 nucleotide sequence: TGTGCCAGCAGCGTAGAGGGGACAGGCTCCTACGAGCAGTACTTC. Translation gives CASSVEGTGSYEQYF.